Below, 17 T cell receptor beta chains from the same sample are listed, as sequenced in a study of shared clonotypes between healthy human individuals. Clones were sequenced by immunoSEQ multiplex PCR, and TCRdb holds only the in-frame ones, with some missing. Of about 600,000 clones in the sample, roughly 97% were seen once. Sequencing was done on a sample of naive CD4+ T cells sorted from blood. Subset in this sample: CD45RA+ positively selected. The receptors here all came from a woman aged 30 to 39 in good health.

The chain has TRBV6-1 and TRBJ1-4; the D gene is possibly TRBD1 (5 bases). Between the trimmed V and J ends, which lost 3 bases and 4 bases, there was a span of 21 bases. The CDR3 runs 18 residues. Germline V lookup: CDR1 MNHNS, CDR2 SASEGT. The CDR3 region has the DNA TGTGCCAGCAGTGATGATTGGGACGGTGCAGGGCTTAATGAAAAACTGTTTTTT. It is translated as CASSDDWDGAGLNEKLFF.

The CDR3 region is CASTGQGASDTEAFF. CDR3 nucleotides: TGTGCCAGCACGGGACAGGGGGCGTCGGACACTGAAGCTTTCTTT. The V call is TRBV28, the J call TRBJ1-1; 12 positions agree with TRBD1. Germline V gene lookup returns CDR1 MDHEN and CDR2 SYDVKM. With 7 bases clipped from V and 3 bases from J, the junction kept 6 bases outside the gene matches. The length of the CDR3 is 15 residues.

The chain employs TRBV4-1 and TRBJ2-5; 13 nucleotides line up with TRBD2. Germline V gene lookup returns CDR1 MGHRA and CDR2 YSYEKL. The ends lost 0 bases at V and 0 bases at J; junction bases unmatched: 4. The CDR3 is made up of 18 amino acids. The CDR3 coding sequence is TGCGCCAGCAGCCAAGAGAGGGGGACTAGCGGGAACCAAGAGACCCAGTACTTC. Its translation: CASSQERGTSGNQETQYF.

This chain uses TRBV27 with TRBJ1-2; the match to TRBD1 covers 7 bases. In germline, CDR1 is MNHEY, CDR2 SMNVEV (reference sequence). This CDR3 has 13 residues. The J segment lost 7 bases and the V segment lost 6 bases, leaving 8 bases of the junction unmatched. In DNA, the CDR3 is TGTGCCAGCAGCACCGGGACAGCGGGTGGCTACACCTTC. It specifies CASSTGTAGGYTF.

The chain couples TRBV5-1 to TRBJ2-1; D ambiguous. The CDR3 extends over 15 amino acids. Germline CDR1 is SGHRS and CDR2 is YFSETQ. V lost 0 bases and J lost 9, with 16 bases in between. The DNA for the CDR3 is TGCGCCAGCAGCTTGGCCCCAAACAGCCAGATTGAGCAGTTCTTC. Translating gives CASSLAPNSQIEQFF.

V usage is TRBV4-1 and J usage is TRBJ1-1; perhaps TRBD1 as D (6 bases). The V gene's germline CDR1 is MGHRA and CDR2 YSYEKL. This CDR3 contains 15 residues. V was pared by 1 base and J by 1 base, with 10 bases between. CDR3 in amino acids: CASSQGPDRNTEAFF. For the CDR3, the DNA is TGCGCCAGCAGCCAAGGTCCGGACAGGAACACTGAAGCTTTCTTT.

The chain is built from TRBV7-9 and TRBJ1-1; 7 nucleotides match TRBD1. The CDR3 length is 15 residues. CDR1 is SEHNR and CDR2 is FQNEAQ in the germline V gene (reference sequence). V dropped 4 bases and J dropped 4; count of bases not matched to a gene: 9. In DNA, the CDR3 is TGTGCCAGCAGCTATCGTCAGGGGGGAGGCACTGAAGCTTTCTTT. It specifies CASSYRQGGGTEAFF.

This clone was seen only once. The sample has other DNA sequences that encode this CDR3 too. The chain combines TRBV30 with TRBJ2-7; 9 bases match TRBD1. Germline V gene lookup returns CDR1 GTSNPN and CDR2 SVGIG (reference sequence). CDR3 length equals 15 residues. V dropped 3 bases and J dropped 1; count of bases not matched to a gene: 7. CDR3 nucleotide sequence: TGTGCCTGGAGGCTTGGACAGGGGTCGTCCTACGAGCAGTACTTC. The encoded protein is CAWRLGQGSSYEQYF.

V gene TRBV28 combines with J gene TRBJ1-4; the D is unclear. CDR1 and CDR2 from the germline V gene are MDHEN and SYDVKM. The CDR3 contains 16 residues. The V end was cut by 9 bases, the J end by 0 bases, with 17 bases between. CDR3 DNA sequence: TGTGCCAGTTGGACTAGGGATGGGGCAACTAATGAAAAACTGTTTTTT. It encodes CASWTRDGATNEKLFF.

The CDR3, as DNA: TGTGCCAGCATCACGGGCCTTATCAGGGTGACAGATACGCAGTATTTT. It is translated as CASITGLIRVTDTQYF. The V call is TRBV2, the J call TRBJ2-3, with D perhaps TRBD1 (5 bases). The germline V gene has CDR1 SNHLY and CDR2 FYNNEI. Between the trimmed V and J ends, which lost 7 bases and 3 bases, there was a span of 20 bases. This CDR3 contains 16 residues.

This clone occurred once. The chain is built from TRBV18 and TRBJ2-1; the D gene is possibly TRBD2 (6 bases). The CDR3 loop spans 17 amino acids. The germline V and J ends were trimmed by 5 bases and 4 bases, with 21 bases remaining between them. Germline CDR1 KGHSH, CDR2 LQKENI. CDR3 protein: CASSSGLLLGRYNEQFF. Written as DNA, the CDR3 is TGTGCCAGCTCATCAGGACTACTCCTAGGCCGATACAATGAGCAGTTCTTC.

V is TRBV30 and J is TRBJ2-1; 7 bases fit TRBD2. V lost 2 bases to trimming and J lost 0 bases; unmatched junction nucleotides: 10. The CDR3 is 17 amino acids. Germline V gene sequence: CDR1 GTSNPN, CDR2 SVGIG (reference sequence). The CDR3 region has the DNA TGTGCCTGGAGTCCTACGTGGGGCGGGAGCTCCTACAATGAGCAGTTCTTC. Amino acids: CAWSPTWGGSSYNEQFF.

This clone was picked up one time. V gene TRBV28 combines with J gene TRBJ2-5; 12 nucleotides agree with TRBD2. The DNA end lines up better with TRBJ2-7; the J call may be wrong. The CDR3 length is 16 residues. Germline CDR1 is MDHEN and CDR2 is SYDVKM. The CDR3 DNA is TGTGCCAGCCGTAACAGGTTACTAGCGGGAGGCTACGAGCAGTACTTC. Its protein product is CASRNRLLAGGYEQYF.

The V gene is TRBV6-5, the J gene TRBJ2-3; 8 nucleotides match TRBD2. V lost 3 bases and J lost 5; bases outside the gene matches: 4. The CDR3 consists of 14 residues. From germline, CDR1 is MNHEY and CDR2 SVGAGI. CDR3 loop: CASSYSGTLDTQYF. Here the CDR3 DNA reads TGTGCCAGCAGTTATAGCGGGACCTTAGATACGCAGTATTTT.

The J gene is TRBJ2-5, the V gene TRBV6-1, with D possibly being TRBD1 (6 bases). CDR1 and CDR2 from the germline V gene are MNHNS and SASEGT. CDR3 size: 16 residues. The V end was cut by 4 bases, the J end by 6 bases, with 21 bases between. The CDR3 bases are TGTGCCAGCAGTGGATTGGCCGGGGACATGGGTAAGACCCAGTACTTC. Translating it yields CASSGLAGDMGKTQYF.

This sequence joins TRBV28 and TRBJ2-7, with 7 bases fitting TRBD1. The germline V gene encodes CDR1 MDHEN and CDR2 SYDVKM. V trimming: 8 bases; J trimming: 5 bases; junction bases outside the gene matches: 12. This CDR3 comprises 14 residues. DNA of the CDR3: TGTGCCAGCCAGACGGGACAGCTCTCGGACGAGCAGTACTTC. Protein product: CASQTGQLSDEQYF.

The chain is built from TRBV10-3 and TRBJ2-2; no reliable D call. The germline V gene encodes CDR1 ENHRY and CDR2 SYGVKD. This CDR3 contains 16 residues. The germline V and J ends were trimmed by 3 bases and 1 base, with 12 bases remaining between them. CDR3 DNA: TGTGCCATCAGTGAATTACAGACCAGGAACACCGGGGAGCTGTTTTTT. This codes for CAISELQTRNTGELFF.